This T cell receptor beta chain was sequenced during a study of blood T cell repertoires in COVID-19. The germline V gene has CDR1 PRHDT and CDR2 FYEKMQ (reference sequence). Trimming took 0 bases from V and 1 from J, leaving 7 bases between them. CDR3 length: 14 residues. Sequenced by immunoSEQ multiplex PCR; TCRdb stores in-frame clones only, minus some. The data contain fewer than 350,000 clones, approximately 81% of them singletons. In regard to this clone: Other nucleotide sequences in the sample specify the same CDR3.

The sample consisted of peripheral blood. This TCR derives from a woman between 55 and 75 years old with active or convalescent COVID-19. This chain joins TRBV13 and TRBJ2-7; D gene ambiguous. The CDR3 DNA is TGTGCCAGCAGCTTAGGTTCGGGTTCCTACGAGCAGTACTTC. Protein sequence: CASSLGSGSYEQYF.